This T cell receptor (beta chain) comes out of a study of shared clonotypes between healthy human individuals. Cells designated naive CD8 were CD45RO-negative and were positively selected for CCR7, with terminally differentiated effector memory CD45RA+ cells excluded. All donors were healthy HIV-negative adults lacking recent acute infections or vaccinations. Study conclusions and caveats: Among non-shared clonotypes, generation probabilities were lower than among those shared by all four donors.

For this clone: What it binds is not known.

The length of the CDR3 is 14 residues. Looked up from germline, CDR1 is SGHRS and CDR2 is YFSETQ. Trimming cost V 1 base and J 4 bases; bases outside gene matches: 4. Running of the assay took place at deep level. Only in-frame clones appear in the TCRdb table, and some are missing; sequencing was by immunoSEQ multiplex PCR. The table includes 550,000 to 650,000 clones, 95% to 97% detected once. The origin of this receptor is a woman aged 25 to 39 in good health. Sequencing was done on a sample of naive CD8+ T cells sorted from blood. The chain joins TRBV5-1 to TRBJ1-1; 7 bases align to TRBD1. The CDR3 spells CASSLYRGTTEAFF. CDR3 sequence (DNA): TGCGCCAGCAGCTTGTACAGGGGAACCACTGAAGCTTTCTTT.